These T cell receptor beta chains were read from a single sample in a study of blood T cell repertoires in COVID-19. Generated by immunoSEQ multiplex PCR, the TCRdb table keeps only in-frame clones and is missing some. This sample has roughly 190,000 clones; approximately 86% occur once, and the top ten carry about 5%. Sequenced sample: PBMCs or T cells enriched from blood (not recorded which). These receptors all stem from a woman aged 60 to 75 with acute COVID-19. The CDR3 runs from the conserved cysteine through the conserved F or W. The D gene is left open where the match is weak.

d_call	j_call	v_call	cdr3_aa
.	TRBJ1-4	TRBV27	CASSQDGLPGSFEKLFF
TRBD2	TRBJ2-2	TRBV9	CASSLSGGNTGELFF
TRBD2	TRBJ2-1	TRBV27	CASSPGLAGGTYNEQFF
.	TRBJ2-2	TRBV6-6	CASGDEVPGELFF
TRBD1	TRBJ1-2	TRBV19	CARPLRGDRVKYGYTF
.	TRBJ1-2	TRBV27	CASTSWGGTANYGYTF
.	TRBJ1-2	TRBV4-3	CASSQEATLYGYTF
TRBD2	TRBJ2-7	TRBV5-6	CASSFGGAPQQYF
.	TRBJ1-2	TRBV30	CAWSMRVGYTF
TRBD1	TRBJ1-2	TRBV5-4	CASSYRDRGFYGYTF
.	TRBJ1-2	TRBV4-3	CASSQDRASSGYTF
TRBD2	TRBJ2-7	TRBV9	CASGAGVGYEQYF
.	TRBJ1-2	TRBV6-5	CASSTDSHYGYTF
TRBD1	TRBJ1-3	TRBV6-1	CASSGTGGNSGNTIYF
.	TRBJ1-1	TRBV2	CASSETGSLTEAFF
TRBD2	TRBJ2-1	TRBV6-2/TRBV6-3	CASSYSINGTRYNEQFF
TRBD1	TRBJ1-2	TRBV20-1	CSAGGQGNTF
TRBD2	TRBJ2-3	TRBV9	CASSASSGSTDTQYF
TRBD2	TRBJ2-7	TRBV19	CASSTLAGAIGEQYF
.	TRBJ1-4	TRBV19	CASKAGVDNEKLFF
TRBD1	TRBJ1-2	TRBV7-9	CASTQNRGRNYGYTF
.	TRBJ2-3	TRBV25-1	CASGHRGGITDTQYF
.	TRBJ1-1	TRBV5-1	CASSYEQDRNTEAFF
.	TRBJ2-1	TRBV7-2	CASSLSLYEQFF
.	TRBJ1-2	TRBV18	CASSPSSGQNYGYTF
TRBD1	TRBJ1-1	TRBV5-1	CASSVDRGEAFF
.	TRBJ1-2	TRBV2	CASSENREGGYTF
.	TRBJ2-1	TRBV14	CASSQVRTSYNEQFF
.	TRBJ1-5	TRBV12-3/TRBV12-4	CASNLGGAQPQHF
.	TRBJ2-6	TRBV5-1	CASSFHPGTGANVLTF
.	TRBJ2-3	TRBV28	CASASSPRTDTQYF
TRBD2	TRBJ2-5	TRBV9	CASSPHPGPSGGETQYF
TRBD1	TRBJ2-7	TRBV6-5	CASSYSGTGIDEQYF
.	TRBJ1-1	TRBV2	CASSESEVTEAFF
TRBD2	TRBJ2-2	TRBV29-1	CSVTSGVTNTGELFF
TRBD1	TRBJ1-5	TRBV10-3	CAISGTGDIQPQHF
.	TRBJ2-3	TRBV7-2	CASSRGEGTDTQYF
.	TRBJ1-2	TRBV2	CAGRREVLDGYTF
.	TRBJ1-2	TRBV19	CASSTGQLYGYTF
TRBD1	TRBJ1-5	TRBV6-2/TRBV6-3	CASSYKGQGFQPQHF
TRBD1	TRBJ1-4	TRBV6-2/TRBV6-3	CASSTGTGNEKLFF
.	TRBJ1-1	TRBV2	CASSEEYQGSTEAFF
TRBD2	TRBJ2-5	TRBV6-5	CASNPSGGKTQYF
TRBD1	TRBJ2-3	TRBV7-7	CASSPDRVADTQYF
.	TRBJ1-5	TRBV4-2	CASSQFHETGQPQHF
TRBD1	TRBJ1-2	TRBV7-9	CASSSISGGRNTF
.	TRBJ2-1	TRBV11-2	CASSLELVPYNEQFF